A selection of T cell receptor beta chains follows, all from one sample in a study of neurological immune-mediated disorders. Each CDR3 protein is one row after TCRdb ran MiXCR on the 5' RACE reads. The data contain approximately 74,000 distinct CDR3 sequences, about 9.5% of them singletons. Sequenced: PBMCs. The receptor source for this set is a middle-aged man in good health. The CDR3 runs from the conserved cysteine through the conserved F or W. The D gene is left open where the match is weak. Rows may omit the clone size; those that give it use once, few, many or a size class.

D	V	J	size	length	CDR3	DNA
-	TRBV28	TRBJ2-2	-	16	CASSLGLLKGGGELFF	TGTGCCAGCAGTCTCGGACTGCTAAAAGGGGGCGGGGAGCTGTTTTTT
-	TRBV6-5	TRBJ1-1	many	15	CASSYSKGVGTEAFF	TGTGCCAGCAGTTACTCGAAAGGGGTGGGCACTGAAGCTTTCTTT
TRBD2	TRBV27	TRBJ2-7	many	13	CASSPGLVYEQYF	TGTGCCAGCAGCCCGGGACTAGTCTACGAGCAGTACTTC
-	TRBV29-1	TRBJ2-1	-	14	CSVSLWRKDNEQFF	TGCAGCGTTAGTCTCTGGAGGAAAGACAATGAGCAGTTCTTC
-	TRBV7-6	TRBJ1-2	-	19	CASSLFSGRGTQKQYGYTF	TGTGCCAGCAGCTTATTCAGCGGCAGGGGAACCCAGAAACAGTATGGCTACACCTTC
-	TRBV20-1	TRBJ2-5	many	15	CSARSEGGPQETQYF	TGCAGTGCCAGATCCGAGGGAGGACCACAAGAGACCCAGTACTTC
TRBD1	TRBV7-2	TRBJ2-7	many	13	CASSRTGAYEQYF	TGTGCCAGCAGCAGAACAGGGGCCTACGAGCAGTACTTC
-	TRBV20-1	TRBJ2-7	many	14	CSARVVGGPYEQYF	TGCAGTGCTAGAGTGGTGGGAGGCCCCTACGAGCAGTACTTC
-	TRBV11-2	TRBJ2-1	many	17	CASSLDDRGENYNEQFF	TGTGCCAGCAGCTTAGATGACCGAGGGGAAAACTACAATGAGCAGTTCTTC
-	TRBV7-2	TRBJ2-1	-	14	CASSLRRSYNEQFF	TGTGCCAGCAGCCTAAGGAGGTCCTACAATGAGCAGTTCTTC
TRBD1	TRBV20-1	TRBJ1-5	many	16	CSAREGTGILNQPQHF	TGCAGTGCTAGAGAAGGGACAGGGATCCTCAATCAGCCCCAGCATTTT
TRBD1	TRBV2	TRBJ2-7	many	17	CASSYIVTGDLLYEQYF	TGTGCCAGCAGTTATATTGTAACAGGGGATCTCCTCTACGAGCAGTACTTC
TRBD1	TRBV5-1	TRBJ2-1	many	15	CASSTTGTGYNEQFF	TGCGCCAGCAGCACGACCGGGACAGGTTACAATGAGCAGTTCTTC
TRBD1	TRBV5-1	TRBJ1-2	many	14	CASSTRQGGGGYTF	TGCGCCAGCAGCACCCGACAGGGAGGGGGTGGCTACACCTTC
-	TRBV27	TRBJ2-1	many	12	CASRNMGNEQFF	TGTGCCAGCAGGAACATGGGCAATGAGCAGTTCTTC
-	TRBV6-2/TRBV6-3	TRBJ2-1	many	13	CASSAEWGNEQFF	TGTGCCAGCAGTGCCGAGTGGGGCAATGAGCAGTTCTTC